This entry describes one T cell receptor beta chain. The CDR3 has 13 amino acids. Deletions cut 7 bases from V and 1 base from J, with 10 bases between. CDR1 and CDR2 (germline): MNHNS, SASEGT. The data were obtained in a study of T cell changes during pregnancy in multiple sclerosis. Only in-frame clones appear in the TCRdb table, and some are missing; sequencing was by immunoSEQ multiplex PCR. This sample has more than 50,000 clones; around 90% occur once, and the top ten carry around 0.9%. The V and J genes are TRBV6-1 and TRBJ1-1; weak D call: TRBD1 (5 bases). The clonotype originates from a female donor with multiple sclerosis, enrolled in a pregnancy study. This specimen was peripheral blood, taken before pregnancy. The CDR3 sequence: CASIRGSNTEAFF. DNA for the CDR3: TGTGCCAGCATAAGGGGCTCGAACACTGAAGCTTTCTTT.